A selection of T cell receptor beta chains follows, all from one sample in a study of shared clonotypes between healthy human individuals. Libraries were prepared by immunoSEQ multiplex PCR; TCRdb keeps only in-frame clonotypes and omits some of them. Among some 2,000,000 clones listed, almost 96% were seen once. Sequenced sample: naive CD4+ T cells sorted from blood. The receptors stem from a man aged 18 to 29 in good health. The CDR3 runs from the conserved cysteine through the conserved F or W. A D gene is named only where the DNA matches it firmly. Not all rows give a size; the values are once, few, many and, for expanded clones, a class.

14,TRBV5-4,-,TRBD1,TRBJ2-5,TGTGCCAGCAGCTTCCTAGGGGGCGGCGAGACCCAGTACTTC,CASSFLGGGETQYF
15,TRBV27,-,TRBD1,TRBJ1-6,TGTGCCAGCAGTACAGGGGGCTCCTATAATTCACCCCTCCACTTT,CASSTGGSYNSPLHF
18,TRBV7-9,-,TRBD2,TRBJ2-2,TGTGCCAGCAGCTTTATAGCGGGTTCCCGAACGAACACCGGGGAGCTGTTTTTT,CASSFIAGSRTNTGELFF
14,TRBV7-9,-,-,TRBJ2-5,TGTGCCACCGCAAGGGGGGGAGACATAGAGACCCAGTACTTC,CATARGGDIETQYF
15,TRBV7-2,once,-,TRBJ1-1,TGTGCCAGCAGCTTCGGGGAGGAGAGGAACACTGAAGCTTTCTTT,CASSFGEERNTEAFF
14,TRBV28,-,TRBD1,TRBJ1-1,TGTGCCAGCACCATAGGACAGGGGGTTGGTGAAGCTTTCTTT,CASTIGQGVGEAFF
15,TRBV7-9,-,-,TRBJ1-4,TGTGCCAGCACCCCTTCGGGGGGAACTAATGAAAAACTGTTTTTT,CASTPSGGTNEKLFF
13,TRBV5-8,-,-,TRBJ1-5,TGTGCCAGCAGCTACGGGAGCAATCAGCCCCAGCATTTT,CASSYGSNQPQHF
15,TRBV5-1,-,TRBD2,TRBJ2-4,TGCGCCAGCAGAGGAAACCGGACGGGGAGGGCCATTCAGTACTTC,CASRGNRTGRAIQYF
15,TRBV7-2,-,-,TRBJ2-2,TGTGCCAGCAGCTTAGCGCCGAGGAACACCGGGGAGCTGTTTTTT,CASSLAPRNTGELFF
15,TRBV6-6,-,TRBD1,TRBJ1-5,TGTGCCAGCAGTCGAGGGACAGCAAGCAATCAGCCCCAGCATTTT,CASSRGTASNQPQHF
17,TRBV4-1,-,TRBD1,TRBJ2-7,TGCGCCAGCAGCCTTACGATGGGGACAGGAACCTCCTACGAGCAGTACTTC,CASSLTMGTGTSYEQYF